Presented here are 13 T cell receptor beta chains from one specimen sequenced in a study of control samples from healthy donors and cancer patients. Clones were read by immunoSEQ multiplex PCR, and TCRdb kept only the in-frame ones, dropping some. The sample has 130,000 to 150,000 clones; 85% to 95% are singletons. The sequenced material came from PBMCs. Receptors were obtained from a man in his sixties with colorectal cancer.

V gene TRBV6-5 combines with J gene TRBJ2-1; 9 bases line up with TRBD2. The length of the CDR3 is 15 residues. The germline V gene has CDR1 MNHEY and CDR2 SVGAGI. V lost 2 bases, J lost 7 bases, and 6 bases stayed unmatched. CDR3: CASSYAGGPENEQFF. For the CDR3, the DNA is TGTGCCAGCAGTTACGCGGGGGGGCCTGAAAATGAGCAGTTCTTC.

The chain has TRBV5-6 and TRBJ1-5, with 7 bases fitting TRBD1. The germline gives CDR1 SGHDT, CDR2 YYEEEE. With 3 bases clipped from V and 1 base from J, the junction kept 4 bases outside the gene matches. This CDR3 contains 15 residues. The CDR3 sequence is CASSWGQTSNQPQHF. CDR3 in DNA: TGTGCCAGCAGCTGGGGACAGACAAGCAATCAGCCCCAGCATTTT.

CDR3 nucleotide sequence: TGTGCCACCAGTGATCAGGGGGCGGCCCCCTACGAGCAGTACTTC. Its translation: CATSDQGAAPYEQYF. This sequence joins TRBV24-1 and TRBJ2-7; 8 bases map to TRBD1. This CDR3 region has 15 residues. With 3 bases clipped from V and 2 bases from J, the junction kept 5 bases outside the gene matches. Germline CDR1 and CDR2: KGHDR and SFDVKD.

The chain has TRBV4-3 and TRBJ2-3; unclear D gene. The V and J ends lost 0 bases and 6 bases respectively, with 7 bases between them. The CDR3 consists of 13 residues. Germline V CDR1 and CDR2: LGHNA, YSLEER. This CDR3 reads CASSQDRGDTQYF. The CDR3, as DNA: TGCGCCAGCAGCCAAGATCGTGGGGATACGCAGTATTTT.

The genes are TRBV27 and TRBJ1-1; D possibly corresponds to TRBD1 (6 bases). The CDR3 has 12 residues. V gave up 7 bases and J gave up 5 bases, with 11 bases separating them. Germline CDR1 MNHEY, CDR2 SMNVEV (reference sequence). Here the CDR3 DNA reads TGTGCCAGCAAAACAGGGAGAACTGAAGCTTTCTTT. Its protein product is CASKTGRTEAFF.

The V call is TRBV5-1, the J call TRBJ2-5; no definite D call. With 0 bases removed from V and 2 bases from J, the gap between germline ends came to 11 bases. CDR3 length equals 15 residues. Looked up from germline, CDR1 is SGHRS and CDR2 is YFSETQ. Here the CDR3 reads CASSLEAARQETQYF. As DNA, the CDR3 is TGCGCCAGCAGCTTGGAGGCTGCACGGCAAGAGACCCAGTACTTC.

The chain combines TRBV6-2 or TRBV6-3 with TRBJ1-5; D not certain. V lost 6 bases to trimming and J lost 6 bases, with 12 bases between them. The CDR3 extends over 13 amino acids. CDR1 and CDR2 (germline): MNHEY, SVGEGT. In nucleotides, the CDR3 is TGTGCCAGCAGCCTCCTAAGAGGTCAGCCCCAGCATTTT. Translation: CASSLLRGQPQHF.

This chain uses TRBV18 with TRBJ2-2; D remains ambiguous. Germline V lookup: CDR1 KGHSH, CDR2 LQKENI. The CDR3 extends over 15 amino acids. Trimming shortened V by 3 bases and J by 6 bases, and 14 bases separated the two germline ends. CDR3 DNA sequence: TGTGCCAGCTCACCTCCTGCTCGTTTTCCCGGGGAGCTGTTTTTT. Translation gives CASSPPARFPGELFF.

The V and J genes are TRBV18 and TRBJ1-4; 7 bases agree with TRBD1. Germline values: CDR1 KGHSH, CDR2 LQKENI. The CDR3 runs to 15 residues. J was trimmed by 3 bases and V by 4 bases; bases with no gene match: 5. The CDR3 region is CASSLRQGANEKLFF. The CDR3 DNA reads as TGTGCCAGCTCACTACGACAGGGTGCTAATGAAAAACTGTTTTTT.

This clone showed up just once. The CDR3 nucleotides are TGTGCCAGTAGTTCTGCAGGAGTTCCAGCTAACTATGGCTACACCTTC. Residues: CASSSAGVPANYGYTF. V usage is TRBV19 and J usage is TRBJ1-2, with D hard to call. Trimming took 5 bases from V and 0 from J, leaving 16 bases between them. This CDR3 has 16 residues. Germline V gene lookup returns CDR1 LNHDA and CDR2 SQIVND (reference sequence).

Only one count was recorded for this clone. The gene calls are TRBV18 and TRBJ2-7; tentative D call: TRBD2 (5 bases). Looked up from germline, CDR1 is KGHSH and CDR2 is LQKENI. The CDR3 length is 15 residues. Trimming left V 1 base short and J 4 bases short, with 14 bases between. This chain's CDR3 is CASSPLGGGGYEQYF. The CDR3 region has the DNA TGTGCCAGCTCACCACTCGGCGGAGGCGGTTACGAGCAGTACTTC.

The rearrangement joins TRBV19 to TRBJ2-3; 11 bases agree with TRBD2. Unmatched junction bases numbered 3, after V lost 4 bases and J lost 0 bases. CDR1 is LNHDA and CDR2 is SQIVND in the germline V gene (reference sequence). The CDR3 sequence is 16 residues long. CDR3 nucleotides: TGTGCCAGTAGTACGATAGCGGGGGGGAGCACAGATACGCAGTATTTT. Its translation: CASSTIAGGSTDTQYF.

The J gene is TRBJ1-1, the V gene TRBV9; D is uncertain. Germline V gene data show CDR1 as SGDLS and CDR2 as YYNGEE. Deletions cut 0 bases from V and 2 bases from J, with 11 bases between. CDR3 length: 15 residues. CDR3 residues: CASSVEPRANTEAFF. The CDR3 nucleotides read TGTGCCAGCAGCGTAGAGCCCCGGGCTAACACTGAAGCTTTCTTT.